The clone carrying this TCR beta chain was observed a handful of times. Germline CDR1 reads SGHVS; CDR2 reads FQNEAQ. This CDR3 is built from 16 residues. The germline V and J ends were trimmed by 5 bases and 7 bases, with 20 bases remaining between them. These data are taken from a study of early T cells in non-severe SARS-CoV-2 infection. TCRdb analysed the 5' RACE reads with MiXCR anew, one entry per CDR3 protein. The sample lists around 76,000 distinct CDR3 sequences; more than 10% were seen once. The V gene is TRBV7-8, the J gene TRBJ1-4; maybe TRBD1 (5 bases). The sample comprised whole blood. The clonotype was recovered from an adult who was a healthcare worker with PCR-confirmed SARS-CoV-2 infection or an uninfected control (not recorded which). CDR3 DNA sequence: TGTGCCAGCAGCCCGAGACTTAGAGGGGCTGGTGAAAAACTGTTTTTT. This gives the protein CASSPRLRGAGEKLFF.